This T cell receptor (beta chain) comes out of a study of CD8 T cells in Susac syndrome (dated by TCRdb to the late 2010s). For the study in its entirety: The study used repertoire sequencing to test whether antigen drove CD8+ T cell activation and differentiation in Susac syndrome. The clonality of the CD8+ T cell repertoire was compared across over 9 healthy donors, around 14 Susac syndrome patients and 15 multiple sclerosis patients. Study-wide findings and limitations: The number of individuals in the TCR sequencing and HLA analysis was acknowledged as relatively small.

RNA was extracted with the RNeasy kit and about 0.5 to 1 ug was reverse transcribed using random hexamers. TCR beta CDR3 regions were amplified with the immunoSEQ multiplex PCR assay covering 54 Vbeta and 13 Jbeta segments. PCR amplification bias was corrected using a synthetic template baseline for primer optimization and computational correction. The original methods were these. Reads were annotated to V, D and J genes according to IMGT and were analyzed with immunoSEQ Analyzer, with only productive sequences retained. Clonality was computed as one minus Shannon entropy normalized by log2 of the number of productive unique sequences. For each patient and control, public and private clones were evaluated within the 100 most prevalent clones. Clones were defined as Susac-specific if absent from the healthy and MS cohorts, from under 1,200 published viral clones and from other ImmuneACCESS disease sequences. The raw public data were reprocessed by TCRdb itself: fastp quality trimming at Q25, MiXCR clonotype calling, in-frame beta chains only. For every CDR3 protein sequence, its rows merge into one entry that carries the most common genes and DNA. TCRdb, not the authors, supplied the V and J calls. This sample holds roughly 120,000 distinct CDR3 sequences; 85% to 95% were observed only once. Together, the top ten hold less than 0.4% of the sample.

Peripheral blood CD8+ and CD4+ T cells from healthy donors, Susac syndrome patients and multiple sclerosis patients were profiled using high-throughput TCR beta sequencing. The multiple sclerosis controls were treatment-naive patients whose relapsing-remitting disease, either stable or active, fulfilled the revised McDonald criteria. CD8+ TEMRA cells were enriched by FACS, while bulk CD8+ and CD4+ T cells were purified by magnetic negative isolation. Blood was drawn into EDTA tubes, processed within 24 hours, and PBMCs were isolated by density gradient centrifugation. PBMCs intended for TCR sequencing were cryopreserved in liquid nitrogen and thawed later in a water bath at 37 degrees C. The sorted or isolated CD4+, CD8+ and CD8+ TEMRA cells reached a purity of at least 90%. The CDR3 has 14 amino acids, counting the end cysteine and phenylalanine. Of the read, only the CDR3 DNA is kept; its 42 bases are in frame from base 1. As encoded in the germline V gene, CDR1 is SGHDN while CDR2 is FVKESK. V sheds 1 base and J sheds 7 bases, leaving 11 bases between their ends.

As for this clonotype: This receptor's antigen is unknown. Per-base quality was not reported, and no clone a single base away is much larger than it.

The clonotype was recovered from a human donor with multiple sclerosis. What was sequenced was CD8+ T cells from PBMCs. The sequence joins TRBV14 to TRBJ2-1, with an unclear D gene assignment. The CDR3 in this case is CASSQGTGRNEQFF. The DNA sequence is given as TGTGCCAGCAGCCAAGGGACCGGGCGGAATGAGCAGTTCTTC.